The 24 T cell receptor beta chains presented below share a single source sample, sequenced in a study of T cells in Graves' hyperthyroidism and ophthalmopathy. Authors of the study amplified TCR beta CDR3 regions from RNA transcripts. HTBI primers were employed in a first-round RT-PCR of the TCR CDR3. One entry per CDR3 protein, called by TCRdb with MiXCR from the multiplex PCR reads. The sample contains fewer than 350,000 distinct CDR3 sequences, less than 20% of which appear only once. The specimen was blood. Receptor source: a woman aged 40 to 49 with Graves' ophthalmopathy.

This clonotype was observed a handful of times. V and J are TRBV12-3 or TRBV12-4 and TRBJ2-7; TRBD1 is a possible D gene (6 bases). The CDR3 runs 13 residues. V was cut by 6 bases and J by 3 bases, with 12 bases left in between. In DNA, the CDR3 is TGTGCCAGCAGGGTGACAGGAGACTACGAGCAGTACTTC. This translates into CASRVTGDYEQYF.

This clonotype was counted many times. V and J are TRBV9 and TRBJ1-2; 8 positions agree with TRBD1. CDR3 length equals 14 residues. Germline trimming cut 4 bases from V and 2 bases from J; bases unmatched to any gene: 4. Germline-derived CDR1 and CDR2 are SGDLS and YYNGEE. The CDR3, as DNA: TGTGCCAGCAGCTCGGACAGGGCGAACTATGGCTACACCTTC. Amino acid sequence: CASSSDRANYGYTF.

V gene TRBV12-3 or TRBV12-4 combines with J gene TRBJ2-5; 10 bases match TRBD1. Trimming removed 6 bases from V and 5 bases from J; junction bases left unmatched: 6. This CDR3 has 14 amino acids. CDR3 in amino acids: CASRSGTGDETQYF. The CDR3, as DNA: TGTGCCAGCAGGTCCGGGACAGGGGATGAGACCCAGTACTTC.

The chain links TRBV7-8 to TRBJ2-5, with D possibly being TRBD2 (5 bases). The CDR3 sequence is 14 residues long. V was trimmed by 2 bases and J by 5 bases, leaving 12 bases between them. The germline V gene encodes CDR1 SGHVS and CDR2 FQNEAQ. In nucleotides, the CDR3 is TGTGCCAGCAGCTTAAGACCCAGAGGGGAGACCCAGTACTTC. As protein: CASSLRPRGETQYF.

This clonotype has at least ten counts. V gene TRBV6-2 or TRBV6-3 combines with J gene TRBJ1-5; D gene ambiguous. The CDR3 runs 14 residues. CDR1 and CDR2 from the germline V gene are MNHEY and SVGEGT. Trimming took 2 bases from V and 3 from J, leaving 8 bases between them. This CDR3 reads CASSYPGVNQPQHF. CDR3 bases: TGTGCCAGCAGTTACCCGGGAGTCAATCAGCCCCAGCATTTT.

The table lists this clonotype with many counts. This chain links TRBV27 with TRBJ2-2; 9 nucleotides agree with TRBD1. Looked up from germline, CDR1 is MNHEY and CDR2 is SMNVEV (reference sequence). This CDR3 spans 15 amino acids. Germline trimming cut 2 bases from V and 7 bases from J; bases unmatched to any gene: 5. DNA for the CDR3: TGTGCCAGCAGTTTAGGGGACAGGGTGAGCGGGGAGCTGTTTTTT. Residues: CASSLGDRVSGELFF.

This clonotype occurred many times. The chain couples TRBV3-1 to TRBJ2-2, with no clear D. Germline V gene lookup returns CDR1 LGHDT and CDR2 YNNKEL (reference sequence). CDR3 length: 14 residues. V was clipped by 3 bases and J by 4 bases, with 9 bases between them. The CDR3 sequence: CASSQGVSTGELFF. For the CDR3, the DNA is TGTGCCAGCAGCCAGGGCGTTTCCACCGGGGAGCTGTTTTTT.

CDR3 sequence reads: CASSLADSFGVQETQYF. Written as DNA, the CDR3 is TGTGCCAGCAGCTTAGCCGATAGTTTCGGGGTCCAAGAGACCCAGTACTTC. The chain has TRBV5-6 and TRBJ2-5, with D possibly TRBD2 on 5 matching bases. V lost 2 bases to trimming and J lost 1 base, with 18 bases between them. The CDR3 has 17 amino acids. Germline loops: CDR1 SGHDT, CDR2 YYEEEE.

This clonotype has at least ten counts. This CDR3 is CASSLDGATGELFF. In DNA form, the CDR3 reads TGTGCCAGCAGCTTAGACGGGGCCACCGGGGAGCTGTTTTTT. The V call is TRBV7-9, the J call TRBJ2-2, with D possibly called TRBD1 or TRBD2 (5 bases each). Deletions cut 1 base from V and 4 bases from J, with 7 bases between. This CDR3 comprises 14 residues. Germline V gives CDR1 SEHNR, CDR2 FQNEAQ (reference sequence).

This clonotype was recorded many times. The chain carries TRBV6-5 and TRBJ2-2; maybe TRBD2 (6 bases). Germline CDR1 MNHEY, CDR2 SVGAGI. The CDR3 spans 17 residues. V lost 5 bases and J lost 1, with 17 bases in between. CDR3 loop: CASSHSVGGGNTGELFF. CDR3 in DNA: TGTGCCAGCAGTCATAGTGTTGGGGGAGGGAACACCGGGGAGCTGTTTTTT.

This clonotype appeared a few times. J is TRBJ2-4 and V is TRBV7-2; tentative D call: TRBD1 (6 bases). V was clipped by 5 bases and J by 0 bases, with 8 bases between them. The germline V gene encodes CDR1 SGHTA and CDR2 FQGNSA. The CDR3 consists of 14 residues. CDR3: CASSRGGAKNIQYF. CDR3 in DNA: TGTGCCAGCAGCAGAGGGGGAGCCAAAAACATTCAGTACTTC.

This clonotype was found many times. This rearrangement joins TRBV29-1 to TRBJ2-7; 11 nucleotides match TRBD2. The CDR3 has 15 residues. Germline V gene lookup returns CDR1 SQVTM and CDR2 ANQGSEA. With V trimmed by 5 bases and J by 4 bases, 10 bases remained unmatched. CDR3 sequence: CSVLKLAGVMYEQYF. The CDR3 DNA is TGCAGCGTTCTCAAACTAGCGGGAGTTATGTACGAGCAGTACTTC.

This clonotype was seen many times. The DNA for the CDR3 is TGTGCCAGCAGTGCCGGGACAGGGTATGAGACCCAGTACTTC. Protein product: CASSAGTGYETQYF. The rearrangement joins TRBV6-2 or TRBV6-3 to TRBJ2-5; 9 bases align to TRBD1. This CDR3 contains 14 residues. The junction had 6 bases not matched to a gene; V was cut back by 5 bases and J by 5 bases. Germline lookup yields CDR1 MNHEY and CDR2 SVGEGT.

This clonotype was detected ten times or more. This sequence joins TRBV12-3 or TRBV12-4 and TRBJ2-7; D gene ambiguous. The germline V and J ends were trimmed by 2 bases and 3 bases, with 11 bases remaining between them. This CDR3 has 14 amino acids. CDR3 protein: CASSLLVKGYEQYF. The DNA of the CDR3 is TGTGCCAGCAGTTTACTTGTTAAGGGCTACGAGCAGTACTTC.

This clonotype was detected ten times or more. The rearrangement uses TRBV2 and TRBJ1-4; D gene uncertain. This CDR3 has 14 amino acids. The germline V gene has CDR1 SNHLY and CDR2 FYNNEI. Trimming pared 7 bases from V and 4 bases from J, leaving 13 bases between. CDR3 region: CASMITVRNEKLFF. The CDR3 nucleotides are TGTGCCAGCATGATCACAGTGCGTAATGAAAAACTGTTTTTT.

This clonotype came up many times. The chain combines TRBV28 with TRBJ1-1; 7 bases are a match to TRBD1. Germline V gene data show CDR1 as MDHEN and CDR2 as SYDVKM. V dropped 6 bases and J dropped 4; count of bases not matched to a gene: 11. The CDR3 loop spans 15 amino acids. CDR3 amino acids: CASSPTWGQTTEAFF. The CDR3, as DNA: TGTGCCAGCAGCCCTACTTGGGGACAGACCACTGAAGCTTTCTTT. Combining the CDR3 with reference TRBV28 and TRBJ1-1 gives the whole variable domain DVKVTQSSRYLVKRTGEKVFLECVQDMDHENMFWYRQDPGLGLRLIYFSYDVKMKEKGDIPEGYSVSREKKERFSLILESASTNQTSMYLCASSPTWGQTTEAFFGQGTRLTVV.

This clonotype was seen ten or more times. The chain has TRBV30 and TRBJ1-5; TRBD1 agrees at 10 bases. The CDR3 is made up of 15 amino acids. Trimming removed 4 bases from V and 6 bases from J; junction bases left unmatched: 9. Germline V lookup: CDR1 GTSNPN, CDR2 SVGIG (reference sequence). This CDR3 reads CAWNVGGQGFQPQHF. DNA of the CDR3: TGTGCCTGGAACGTAGGGGGACAGGGGTTTCAGCCCCAGCATTTT.

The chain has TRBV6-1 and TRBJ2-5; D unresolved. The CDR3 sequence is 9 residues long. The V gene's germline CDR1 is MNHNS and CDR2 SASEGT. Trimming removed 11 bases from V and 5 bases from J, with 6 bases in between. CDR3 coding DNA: TGTGCCTTGCAGGAGACCCAGTACTTC. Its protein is CALQETQYF.

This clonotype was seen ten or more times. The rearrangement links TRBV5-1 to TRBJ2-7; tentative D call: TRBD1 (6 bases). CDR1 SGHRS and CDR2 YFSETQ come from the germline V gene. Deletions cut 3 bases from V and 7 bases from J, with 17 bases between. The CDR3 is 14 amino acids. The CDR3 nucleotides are TGCGCCAGCAGCTCGGGTTTGGGGGCGCATGAGCAGTACTTC. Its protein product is CASSSGLGAHEQYF.

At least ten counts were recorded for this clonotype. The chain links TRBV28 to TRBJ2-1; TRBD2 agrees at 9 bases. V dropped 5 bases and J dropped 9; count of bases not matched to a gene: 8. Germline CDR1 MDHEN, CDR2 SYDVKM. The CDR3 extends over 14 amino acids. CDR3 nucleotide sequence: TGTGCCAGCAGTCCTAGGGGACTAGCCTTTGAGCAGTTCTTC. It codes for CASSPRGLAFEQFF.

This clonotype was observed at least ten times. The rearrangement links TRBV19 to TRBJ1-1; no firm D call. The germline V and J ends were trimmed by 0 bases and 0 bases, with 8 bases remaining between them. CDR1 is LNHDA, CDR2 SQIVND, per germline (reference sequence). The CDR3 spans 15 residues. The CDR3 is CASSIDDSMNTEAFF. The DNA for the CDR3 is TGTGCCAGTAGTATAGACGATTCCATGAACACTGAAGCTTTCTTT.

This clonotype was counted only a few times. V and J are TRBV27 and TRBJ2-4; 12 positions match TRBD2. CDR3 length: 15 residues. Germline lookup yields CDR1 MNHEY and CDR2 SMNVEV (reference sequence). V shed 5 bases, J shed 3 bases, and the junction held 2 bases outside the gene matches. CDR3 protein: CASSPSGRDKNIQYF. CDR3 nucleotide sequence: TGTGCCAGCAGTCCTAGCGGGAGGGACAAAAACATTCAGTACTTC.

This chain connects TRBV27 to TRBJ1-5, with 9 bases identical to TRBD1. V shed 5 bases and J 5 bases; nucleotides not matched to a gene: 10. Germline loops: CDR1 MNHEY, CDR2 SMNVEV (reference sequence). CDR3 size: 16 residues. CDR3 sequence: CASSIYDRDRDQPQHF. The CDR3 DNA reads TGTGCCAGCAGTATATACGACCGGGACAGGGATCAGCCCCAGCATTTT.

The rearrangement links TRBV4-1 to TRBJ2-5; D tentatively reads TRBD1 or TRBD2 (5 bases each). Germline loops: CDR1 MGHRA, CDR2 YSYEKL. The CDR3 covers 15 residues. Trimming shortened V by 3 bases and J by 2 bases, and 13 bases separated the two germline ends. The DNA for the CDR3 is TGCGCCAGCAGCCACAGGGTCGAGGGGCAAGAGACCCAGTACTTC. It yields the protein CASSHRVEGQETQYF.